This TCR beta chain comes out of a study of blood T cell repertoires in COVID-19 (dated by TCRdb to the early 2020s). For the study in its entirety: Samples covering the acute and convalescent phases of COVID-19 were provided by collaborators in the United States, Italy and Spain. Subjects who had been exposed to COVID-19, were actively infected with it, or had recovered from it provided the deeply sampled blood TCRbeta repertoires that made up the dataset. The repertoires were released in a freely available public database meant as a resource for research on the immune response to SARS-CoV-2. The prospective study material was composed of cDNA or gDNA derived from T cells, B-cell-depleted T cells, or PBMCs. Where available, HLA class I and class II types were taken from metadata supplied by the sample provider and were not determined by assay-based typing. The samples were drawn from the first 160 participants of the ongoing ImmuneRACE study and from 1,254 subjects provided by 6 global collaborators. Sample metadata almost always included a de-identified subject ID, COVID-19 status, age in years and sex. Paper-wide results and their limitations: Clinical and demographic metadata were provided uncurated, with the amount varying by source and participant.

Including the terminal cysteine and phenylalanine, the CDR3 comprises 15 residues. The CDR3 DNA has 45 bases and is translated from base 1. V sheds 0 bases and J sheds 6 bases, leaving 9 bases between their ends. Taken from the germline V gene, the CDR1 and CDR2 loops are MGHRA and YSYEKL. In the case of this clone: No cognate antigen has been identified for it. One base away there is no much larger clone; base qualities are not given.

TCRbeta CDR3 regions were amplified from genomic DNA by means of the immunoSEQ Assay, a bias-controlled multiplex PCR. The paper's data handling went like this. The number of nucleated cells in each sample was estimated by amplification of reference gene primers within the assay. To quantify the absolute abundance of each unique TCRbeta CDR3 rearrangement, sequence reads were collapsed and filtered. For each sample, productive Simpson clonality was calculated by taking the square root of Simpson's diversity index across productive rearrangements. TCRdb took this table from immuneACCESS and kept in-frame rearrangements with V and J called. Such tables lack part of the clones; where checked against another copy, unresolved V genes explain under half of the gap, and the rest is unexplained. For V, J and clone size, that table is used; D and trimming come from the DNA. This sample lists some 330,000 clones; roughly four fifths were detected once. The ten largest clones add up to 5.1% of the sample.

In the prospective study, participants were about 18 to 95 years old, resided in about two dozen geographic areas of the United States, and were enrolled through a virtual design. To assign participants to cohorts, the prospective study relied on clinical history that participants themselves reported in a screening survey and a study questionnaire. ImmuneRACE Cohort 3 recovered participants were defined by two consecutive negative NP/OP PCR tests, healthcare professional clearance, or symptom resolution. In the prospective study, mobile phlebotomists collected whole blood, serum and a nasopharyngeal or oropharyngeal swab from each participant. Additional blood draws and questionnaires over a 2-month period could optionally be provided by prospective study participants. Prospective study blood samples were shipped either frozen or at room temperature before DNA extraction.

The sequence links TRBV4-1 to TRBJ1-6; no D gene call is confident. Sequencing input: PBMCs or T cells enriched from blood (not recorded which). The receptor was derived from a woman aged 45-60 years who had recovered from COVID-19. The bases are TGCGCCAGCAGCCAAGACCCGAGCGGTAATTCACCCCTCCACTTT. It specifies CASSQDPSGNSPLHF.